This passage covers 18 T cell receptor beta chains from one sample sequenced in a study of Graves' ophthalmopathy and Graves' hyperthyroidism. As the template, RNA transcripts were used to amplify TCR beta CDR3 regions. Second-round multiplex PCR came after a first-round RT-PCR that employed HTBI primers. One entry per CDR3 protein, called by TCRdb with MiXCR from the multiplex PCR reads. Here the sample spans 1 million to 1.3 million distinct CDR3 sequences, about two fifths being singletons. Sequencing was carried out using peripheral blood or thyroid tissue (not recorded which). The receptor source for this set is an adult man with Graves' hyperthyroidism.

In this sample, this clonotype turned up many times. This chain connects TRBV27 to TRBJ1-1, with D tentatively TRBD1 (6 bases). Germline assignment: CDR1 MNHEY and CDR2 SMNVEV (reference sequence). The CDR3 spans 15 residues. V lost 2 bases and J 0 bases, leaving 10 bases between the germline ends. CDR3 DNA: TGTGCCAGCAGTTTAGCAGGGGACATGAACACTGAAGCTTTCTTT. It is translated as CASSLAGDMNTEAFF.

This sequence joins TRBV29-1 and TRBJ1-2; TRBD1 aligns across 10 bases. The germline V gene has CDR1 SQVTM and CDR2 ANQGSEA. The CDR3 length is 14 residues. J lost 8 bases, V lost 8 bases, and 14 bases had no gene match. In DNA, the CDR3 is TGCAGCCAAGGGATCCGGGACAGGGGAAGAGGCTACACCTTC. Encoded protein: CSQGIRDRGRGYTF.

This clonotype was seen just once. This chain uses TRBV25-1 with TRBJ1-6; 10 bases agree with TRBD1. Per the germline V gene, CDR1 is MGHDK and CDR2 is SYGVNS. V trimming: 2 bases; J trimming: 7 bases; junction bases outside the gene matches: 2. The CDR3 has 15 amino acids. The CDR3 nucleotides read TGTGCCAGCAGTGAAGACAGGGGGCGAAATTCACCCCTCCACTTT. It yields the protein CASSEDRGRNSPLHF.

This clonotype showed up many times. This rearrangement joins TRBV29-1 to TRBJ1-1, with a tentative D call TRBD1 (5 bases). From germline, CDR1 is SQVTM and CDR2 ANQGSEA. CDR3 size: 13 residues. The V and J ends lost 7 bases and 1 base respectively, with 13 bases between them. This CDR3 is CSGGRQRNTEAFF. DNA for the CDR3: TGCAGCGGGGGGAGGCAACGGAACACTGAAGCTTTCTTT. Full variable domain (remainder filled in from reference TRBV29-1 and TRBJ1-1): SAVISQKPSRDICQRGTSLTIQCQVDSQVTMMFWYRQQPGQSLTLIATANQGSEATYESGFVIDKFPISRPNLTFSTLTVSNMSPEDSSIYLCSGGRQRNTEAFFGQGTRLTVV.

This rearrangement joins TRBV20-1 to TRBJ1-5; the match to TRBD1 covers 9 bases. The CDR3 loop spans 17 amino acids. Germline CDR1 DFQATT, CDR2 SNEGSKA (reference sequence). The V segment lost 7 bases and the J segment 2 bases; nucleotides outside the gene matches: 15. The chain's CDR3 is CSVSPTGGRIGNQPQHF. In DNA form, the CDR3 reads TGCAGTGTCTCTCCGACAGGGGGGAGAATAGGCAATCAGCCCCAGCATTTT.

The rearrangement links TRBV12-3 or TRBV12-4 to TRBJ1-5; 9 nucleotides line up with TRBD1. The junction had 21 bases not matched to a gene; V was cut back by 8 bases and J by 7 bases. The CDR3 length is 18 residues. In DNA form, the CDR3 reads TGTGCCAGCCACTTGGGGGGACAGGGTGGCCTCTATAACCAGCCCCAGCATTTT. It yields the protein CASHLGGQGGLYNQPQHF.

In this sample, this clonotype turned up a few times. The genes are TRBV11-2 and TRBJ1-1; 7 bases line up with TRBD1. V shed 3 bases, J shed 4 bases, and the junction held 2 bases outside the gene matches. The germline V gene has CDR1 SGHAT and CDR2 FQNNGV. The CDR3 covers 13 residues. CDR3 in DNA: TGTGCCAGCAGCTTCCGGGACAGCACTGAAGCTTTCTTT. It is translated as CASSFRDSTEAFF.

The V gene is TRBV7-2, the J gene TRBJ2-7, with a weak D call TRBD1 (6 bases). Germline-derived CDR1 and CDR2 are SGHTA and FQGNSA. This CDR3 contains 14 residues. V was clipped by 5 bases and J by 3 bases, with 14 bases between them. CDR3 amino acids: CASSRRDTIYEQYF. The CDR3 bases are TGTGCCAGCAGCAGAAGGGACACTATCTACGAGCAGTACTTC.

This chain uses TRBV27 with TRBJ2-2; 11 nucleotides match TRBD1. CDR3 length: 13 residues. After removal of 8 bases from V and 9 bases from J, the junction contained 5 bases not matched to a gene. The germline CDR1 and CDR2 sequences are MNHEY and SMNVEV (reference sequence). The DNA for the CDR3 is TGTGCCAGCCGGGGGACAGGGGGGAGGGAGCTGTTTTTT. The encoded protein is CASRGTGGRELFF.

This clonotype was observed many times. The rearrangement links TRBV12-3 or TRBV12-4 to TRBJ1-1; D gene uncertain. The CDR3 extends over 14 amino acids. The germline V and J ends were trimmed by 6 bases and 1 base, with 12 bases remaining between them. DNA for the CDR3: TGTGCCAGCAGACCTAACGGGCGGAACACTGAAGCTTTCTTT. Translating gives CASRPNGRNTEAFF.

This rearrangement joins TRBV9 to TRBJ2-7, with TRBD1 identical over 9 bases. Germline V gene sequence: CDR1 SGDLS, CDR2 YYNGEE. The CDR3 contains 16 residues. J was trimmed by 7 bases and V by 2 bases; bases with no gene match: 13. CDR3 sequence: CASSVVWTGDTGEQYF. The CDR3 nucleotides read TGTGCCAGCAGCGTTGTCTGGACAGGGGACACCGGGGAGCAGTACTTC.

This clonotype has ten or more counts. The chain links TRBV7-6 to TRBJ2-5, with D perhaps assigned TRBD1 or TRBD2 (7 bases each). The V gene lost 5 bases and the J gene lost 4 bases, with 17 bases spanning the gap. CDR1 SGHVS and CDR2 FNYEAQ come from the germline V gene. There are 15 residues in the CDR3. The CDR3 loop reads CASSPRQGGRETQYF. CDR3 coding DNA: TGTGCCAGCAGCCCGAGACAGGGAGGGCGAGAGACCCAGTACTTC.

This clonotype was recorded at least ten times. The chain couples TRBV2 to TRBJ2-6; perhaps TRBD1 as D (5 bases). Germline-derived CDR1 and CDR2 are SNHLY and FYNNEI. This CDR3 region has 15 residues. V lost 6 bases to trimming and J lost 1 base, with 10 bases between them. In DNA, the CDR3 is TGTGCCAGCAGCGCGACAGAATCTGGGGCCAACGTCCTGACTTTC. Translation gives CASSATESGANVLTF. Looking up the rest from reference TRBV2 and TRBJ2-6 gives the full variable domain: EPEVTQTPSHQVTQMGQEVILRCVPISNHLYFYWYRQILGQKVEFLVSFYNNEISEKSEIFDDQFSVERPDGSNFTLKIRSTKLEDSAMYFCASSATESGANVLTFGAGSRLTVL.

The table lists this clonotype with a count of one. This chain uses TRBV5-1 with TRBJ2-2; 8 bases are a match to TRBD1. Germline values: CDR1 SGHRS, CDR2 YFSETQ. The CDR3 runs to 15 residues. J gave up 4 bases and V 4 bases, and 6 bases lay outside the gene matches. The CDR3 DNA reads as TGCGCCAGCAGCCTGGACAGGGATCTCACCGGGGAGCTGTTTTTT. As protein: CASSLDRDLTGELFF.

CDR3 sequence reads: CASSPRGQTRGETQYF. In DNA form, the CDR3 reads TGTGCCAGCAGCCCCAGAGGGCAGACCAGGGGAGAGACCCAGTACTTC. This rearrangement joins TRBV25-1 to TRBJ2-5, with D tentatively TRBD1 (6 bases). The CDR3 covers 16 residues. The V end was cut by 6 bases, the J end by 4 bases, with 21 bases between. Germline CDR1 and CDR2: MGHDK and SYGVNS.

With regard to this clonotype: A much larger clone differs from this one at a single base, so this may be a read error. The chain combines TRBV5-6 with TRBJ1-1; D uncertain. The germline V gene encodes CDR1 SGHDT and CDR2 YYEEEE. This CDR3 region has 15 residues. CDR3: CASSLGGSMNTEASF. CDR3 coding DNA: TGTGCCAGCAGCTTGGGTGGATCCATGAACACTGAAGCTTCCTTT.

Worth noting for this clonotype: A read error is possible here, since a much larger clone lies one base away. The chain uses TRBV20-1 and TRBJ1-2, with TRBD1 as a possible D gene (6 bases). Germline V gives CDR1 DFQATT, CDR2 SNEGSKA (reference sequence). CDR3 length equals 14 residues. The CDR3 sequence is CSARDPTGWGGCTF. DNA for the CDR3: TGCAGTGCTAGAGACCCGACAGGATGGGGTGGCTGCACCTTC.

This clonotype was found many times. The chain combines TRBV14 with TRBJ1-1; D unclear. Trimming removed 0 bases from V and 10 bases from J, with 6 bases in between. CDR3 size: 11 residues. Per germline, CDR1 SGHDN and CDR2 FVKESK. The CDR3 DNA reads as TGTGCCAGCAGCCAAGATCGGAGAGCTTTCTTT. This codes for CASSQDRRAFF.